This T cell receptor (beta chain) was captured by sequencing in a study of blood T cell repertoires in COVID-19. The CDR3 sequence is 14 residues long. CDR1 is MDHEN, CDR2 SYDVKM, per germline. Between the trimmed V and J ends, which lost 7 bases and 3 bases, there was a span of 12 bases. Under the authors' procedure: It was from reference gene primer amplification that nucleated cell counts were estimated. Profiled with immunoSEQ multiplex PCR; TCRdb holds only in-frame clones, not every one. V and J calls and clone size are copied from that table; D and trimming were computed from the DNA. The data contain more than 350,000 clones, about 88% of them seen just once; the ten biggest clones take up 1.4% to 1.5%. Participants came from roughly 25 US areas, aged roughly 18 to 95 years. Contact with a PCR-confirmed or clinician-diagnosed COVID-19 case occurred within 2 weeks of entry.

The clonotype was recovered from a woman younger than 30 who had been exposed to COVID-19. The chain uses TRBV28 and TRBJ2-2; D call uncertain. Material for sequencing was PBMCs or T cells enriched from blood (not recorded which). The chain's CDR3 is CASKGDLDTGELFF. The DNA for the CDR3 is TGTGCCAGCAAAGGAGATCTGGACACCGGGGAGCTGTTTTTT. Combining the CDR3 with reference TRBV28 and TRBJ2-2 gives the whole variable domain DVKVTQSSRYLVKRTGEKVFLECVQDMDHENMFWYRQDPGLGLRLIYFSYDVKMKEKGDIPEGYSVSREKKERFSLILESASTNQTSMYLCASKGDLDTGELFFGEGSRLTVL.